The clone carrying this T cell receptor (beta chain) was found many times. Its antigen is currently unknown. This sample stems from a study of spatial heterogeneity in lung cancer. About the research overall: Matched bulk RNA-seq yielded a T cell transcriptional module score. Counts of TCR transcripts in tumor regions correlated strongly with that score.

Time point described: sample taken at primary tumor resection. TCRs were sequenced from unsorted whole RNA of tumor, nontumor lung or PBMC. Findings and limits, study-wide: Tallies of expanded TCRs, which were sorted into ubiquitous and regional groups, correlated with counts of ubiquitous and regional nonsynonymous mutations, respectively. For expanded intratumoral alpha and beta TCRs, counts tracked tumor mutation counts.

Germline-derived CDR1 and CDR2 are MDHEN and SYDVKM. V was pared by 6 bases and J by 11 bases, with 10 bases between. The CDR3 totals 10 residues. Each CDR3 protein gets one entry after TCRdb re-called the 5' RACE reads with MiXCR. The sample lists approximately 10,000 distinct CDR3 sequences, about 5% seen once, with around 11% in the top ten. This receptor was obtained from a male donor with early-stage non-small cell lung cancer. This material consisted of lung tumor tissue, taken at surgery. V gene TRBV28 combines with J gene TRBJ1-1, with D possibly TRBD1 on 6 matching bases. The CDR3 sequence: CASRRGDAFF. CDR3 nucleotides: TGTGCCAGCAGGAGGGGGGATGCTTTCTTT.